The present entry profiles one T cell receptor (beta chain) with its context. Its antigen is as yet unknown. Measured with immunoSEQ multiplex PCR; TCRdb has only the in-frame clones, and not every one. The sample contains tens of thousands of clones, roughly 90% of which appear only once. This sample is part of a study of T cell responses to AZD1222 COVID-19 vaccine. Points from the study as a whole: In a largely white British group with more females than males, clonal diversity was possibly underestimated. A rise in Spike-specific TCR breadth and depth followed two AZD1222 doses. Along spike, vaccine-associated CD4 TCRs were found throughout, with dominance at 160-218 and 743-854. Just five to seven AZD1222 recipients tested seropositive at baseline.

Germline V gene sequence: CDR1 SGHDT, CDR2 YYEEEE. The CDR3 runs to 15 residues. V lost 2 bases and J 6 bases, leaving 15 bases between the germline ends. The sequencing here drew on peripheral blood, taken 28 days after the second AZD1222 dose. V usage is TRBV5-6 and J usage is TRBJ2-1, with D tentatively TRBD2 (5 bases). This receptor was obtained from an adult who received the AZD1222 COVID-19 vaccine. The CDR3 protein is CASSFGLGGVNEQFF. As DNA, the CDR3 is TGTGCCAGCAGCTTCGGGCTAGGAGGCGTCAATGAGCAGTTCTTC.